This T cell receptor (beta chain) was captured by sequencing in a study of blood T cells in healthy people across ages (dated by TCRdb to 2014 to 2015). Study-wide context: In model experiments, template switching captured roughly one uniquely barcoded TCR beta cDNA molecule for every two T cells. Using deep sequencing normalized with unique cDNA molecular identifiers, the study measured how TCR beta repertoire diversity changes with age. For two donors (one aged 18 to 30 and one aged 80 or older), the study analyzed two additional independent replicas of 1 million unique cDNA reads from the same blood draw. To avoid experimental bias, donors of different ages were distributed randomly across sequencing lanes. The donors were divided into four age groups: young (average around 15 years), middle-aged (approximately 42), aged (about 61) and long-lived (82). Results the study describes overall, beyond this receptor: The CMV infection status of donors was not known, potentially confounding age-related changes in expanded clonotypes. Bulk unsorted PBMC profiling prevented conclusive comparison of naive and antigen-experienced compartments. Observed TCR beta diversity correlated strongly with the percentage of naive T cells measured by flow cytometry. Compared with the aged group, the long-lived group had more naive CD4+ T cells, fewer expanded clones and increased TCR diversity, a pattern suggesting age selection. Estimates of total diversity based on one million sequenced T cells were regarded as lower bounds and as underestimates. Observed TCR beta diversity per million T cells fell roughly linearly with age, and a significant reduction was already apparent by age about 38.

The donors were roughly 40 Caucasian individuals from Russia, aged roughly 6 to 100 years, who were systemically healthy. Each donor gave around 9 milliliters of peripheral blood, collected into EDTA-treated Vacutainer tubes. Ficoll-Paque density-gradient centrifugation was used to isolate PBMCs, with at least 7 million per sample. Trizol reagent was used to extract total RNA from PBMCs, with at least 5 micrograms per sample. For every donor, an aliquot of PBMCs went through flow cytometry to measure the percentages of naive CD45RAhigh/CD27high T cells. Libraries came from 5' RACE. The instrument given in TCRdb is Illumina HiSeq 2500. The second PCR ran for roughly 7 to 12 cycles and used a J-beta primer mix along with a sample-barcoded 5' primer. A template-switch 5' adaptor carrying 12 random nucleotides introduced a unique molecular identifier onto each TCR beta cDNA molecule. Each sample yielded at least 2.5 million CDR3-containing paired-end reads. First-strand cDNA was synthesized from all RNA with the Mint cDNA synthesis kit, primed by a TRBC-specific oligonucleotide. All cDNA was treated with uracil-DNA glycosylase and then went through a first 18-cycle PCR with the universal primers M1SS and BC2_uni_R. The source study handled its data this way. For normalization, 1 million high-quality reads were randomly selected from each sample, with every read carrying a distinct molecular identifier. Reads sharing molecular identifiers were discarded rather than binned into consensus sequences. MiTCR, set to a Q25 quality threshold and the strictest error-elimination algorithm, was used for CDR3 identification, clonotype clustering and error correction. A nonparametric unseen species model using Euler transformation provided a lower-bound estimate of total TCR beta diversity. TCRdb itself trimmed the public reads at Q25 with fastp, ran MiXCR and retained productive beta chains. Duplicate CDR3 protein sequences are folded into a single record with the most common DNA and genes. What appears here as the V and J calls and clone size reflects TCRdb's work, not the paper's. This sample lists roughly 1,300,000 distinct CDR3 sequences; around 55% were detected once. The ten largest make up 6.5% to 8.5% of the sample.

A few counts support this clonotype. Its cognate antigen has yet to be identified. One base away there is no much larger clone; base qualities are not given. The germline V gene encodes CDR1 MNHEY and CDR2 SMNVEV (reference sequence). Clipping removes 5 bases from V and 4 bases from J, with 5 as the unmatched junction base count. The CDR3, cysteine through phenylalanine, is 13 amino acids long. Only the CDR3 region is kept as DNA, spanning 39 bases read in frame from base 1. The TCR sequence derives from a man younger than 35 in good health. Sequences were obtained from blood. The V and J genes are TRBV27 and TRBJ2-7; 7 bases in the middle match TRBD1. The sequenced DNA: TGTGCCAGCAGTCCGGAACAGGGGTACGAGCAGTACTTC. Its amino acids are CASSPEQGYEQYF.